This T cell receptor (beta chain) comes out of a study of blood T cell repertoires in COVID-19. Study in general: Some COVID-19 samples were acute and others convalescent; all came from the United States, Italy and Spain. From T cells, B-cell-depleted T cells, or PBMCs came the material, which was cDNA or gDNA.

Participants were aged about 18 to 95 years, lived in about two dozen US areas, and enrolled virtually. CDR3 length: 11 amino acids. Germline V lookup: CDR1 DFQATT, CDR2 SNEGSKA (reference sequence). With 3 bases removed from V and 9 bases from J, the gap between germline ends came to 11 bases. As originally analysed: Estimation of nucleated cell counts relied on the amplification of reference gene primers. Here immunoSEQ multiplex PCR was the method, and the copy in TCRdb shows in-frame clones only, minus some. V and J calls and clone size follow that table, whereas D and trimming were derived from the DNA. The sample contains under 300,000 clones, about 90% of which appear only once.

The chain recombines TRBV20-1 with TRBJ1-2, with TRBD1 as a possible D gene (5 bases). Material for sequencing was PBMCs or T cells enriched from blood (not recorded which). This TCR was sampled from a human donor in a cohort exposed to, infected with or recovered from COVID-19 (not recorded which). The donor label of this sample is uncertain. Here the CDR3 DNA reads TGCAGTGCTAGTCAGGGTTCTCGCTACACCTTC. Amino acids: CSASQGSRYTF.